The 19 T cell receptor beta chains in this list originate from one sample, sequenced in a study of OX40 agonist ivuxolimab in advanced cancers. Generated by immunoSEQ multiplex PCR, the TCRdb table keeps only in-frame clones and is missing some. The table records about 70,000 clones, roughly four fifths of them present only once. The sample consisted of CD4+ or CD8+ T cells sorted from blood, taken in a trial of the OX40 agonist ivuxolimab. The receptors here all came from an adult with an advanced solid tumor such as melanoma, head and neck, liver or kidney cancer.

The DNA of the CDR3 is TGTGCCAGCAGCTTAGACCCCCCGAGGACAGGGCCGGTAGAGCAGTACTTC. As protein: CASSLDPPRTGPVEQYF. The genes are TRBV7-2 and TRBJ2-7, with TRBD1 matching over 8 bases. The CDR3 contains 17 residues. Per the germline V gene, CDR1 is SGHTA and CDR2 is FQGNSA. The V and J ends lost 1 base and 7 bases, in that order; junction bases with no gene match: 15.

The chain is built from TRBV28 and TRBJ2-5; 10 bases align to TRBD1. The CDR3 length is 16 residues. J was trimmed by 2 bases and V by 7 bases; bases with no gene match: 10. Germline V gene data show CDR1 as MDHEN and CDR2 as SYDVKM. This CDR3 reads CASTRTGGGLQETQYF. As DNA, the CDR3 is TGTGCCAGCACCCGGACAGGGGGGGGGTTGCAAGAGACCCAGTACTTC.

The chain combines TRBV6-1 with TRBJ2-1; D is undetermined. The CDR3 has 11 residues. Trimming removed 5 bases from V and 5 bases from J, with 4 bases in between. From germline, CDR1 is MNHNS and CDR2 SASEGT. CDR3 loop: CASSRDNEQFF. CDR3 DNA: TGTGCCAGCAGTCGAGACAATGAGCAGTTCTTC.

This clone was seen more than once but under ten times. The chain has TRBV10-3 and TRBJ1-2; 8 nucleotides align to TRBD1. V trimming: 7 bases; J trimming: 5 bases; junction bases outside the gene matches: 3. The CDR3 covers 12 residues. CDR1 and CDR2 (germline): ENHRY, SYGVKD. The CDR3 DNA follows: TGTGCCATCAAGAGGACAGGGTATGGCTACACCTTC. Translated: CAIKRTGYGYTF.

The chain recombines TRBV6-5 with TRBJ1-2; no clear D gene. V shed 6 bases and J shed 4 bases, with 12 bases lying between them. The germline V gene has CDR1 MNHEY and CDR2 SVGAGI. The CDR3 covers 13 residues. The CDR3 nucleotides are TGTGCCAGCAGGGGCTCGTCCACCTATGGCTACACCTTC. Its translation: CASRGSSTYGYTF.

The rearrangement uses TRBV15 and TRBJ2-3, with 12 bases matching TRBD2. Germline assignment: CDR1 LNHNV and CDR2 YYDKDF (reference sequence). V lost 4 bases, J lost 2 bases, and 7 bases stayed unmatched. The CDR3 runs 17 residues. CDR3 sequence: CATSKSGTSGFTDTQYF. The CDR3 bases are TGTGCCACCAGCAAGAGTGGGACTAGCGGGTTCACAGATACGCAGTATTTT.

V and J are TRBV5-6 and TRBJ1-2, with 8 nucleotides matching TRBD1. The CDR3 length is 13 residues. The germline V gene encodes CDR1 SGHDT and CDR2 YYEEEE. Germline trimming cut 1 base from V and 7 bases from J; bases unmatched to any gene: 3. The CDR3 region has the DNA TGTGCCAGCAGCTTGCCTACAGGGGGTGGCTACACCTTC. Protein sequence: CASSLPTGGGYTF. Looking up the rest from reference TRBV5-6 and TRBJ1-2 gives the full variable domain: DAGVTQSPTHLIKTRGQQVTLRCSPKSGHDTVSWYQQALGQGPQFIFQYYEEEERQRGNFPDRFSGHQFPNYSSELNVNALLLGDSALYLCASSLPTGGGYTFGSGTRLTVV.

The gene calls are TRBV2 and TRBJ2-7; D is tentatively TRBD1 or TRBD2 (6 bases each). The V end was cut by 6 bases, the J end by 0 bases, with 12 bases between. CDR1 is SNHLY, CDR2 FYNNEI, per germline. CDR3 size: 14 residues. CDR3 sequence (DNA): TGTGCCAGCAGCAAAGGGGGGTCCTCCTACGAGCAGTACTTC. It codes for CASSKGGSSYEQYF. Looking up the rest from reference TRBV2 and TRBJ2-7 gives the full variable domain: EPEVTQTPSHQVTQMGQEVILRCVPISNHLYFYWYRQILGQKVEFLVSFYNNEISEKSEIFDDQFSVERPDGSNFTLKIRSTKLEDSAMYFCASSKGGSSYEQYFGPGTRLTVT.

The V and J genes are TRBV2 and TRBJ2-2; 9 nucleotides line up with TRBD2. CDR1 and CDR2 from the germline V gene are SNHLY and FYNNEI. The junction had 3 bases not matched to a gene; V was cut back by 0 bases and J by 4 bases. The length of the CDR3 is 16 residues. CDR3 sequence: CASSEALAGLTGELFF. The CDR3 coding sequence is TGTGCCAGCAGTGAAGCCCTAGCGGGGCTCACCGGGGAGCTGTTTTTT.

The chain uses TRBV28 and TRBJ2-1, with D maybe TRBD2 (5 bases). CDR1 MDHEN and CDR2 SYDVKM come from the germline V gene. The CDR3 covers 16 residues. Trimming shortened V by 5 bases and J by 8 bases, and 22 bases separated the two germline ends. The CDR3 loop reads CASSRPSLGGFDEQFF. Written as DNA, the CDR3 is TGTGCCAGCAGTCGACCCTCATTAGGAGGTTTCGATGAGCAGTTCTTC.

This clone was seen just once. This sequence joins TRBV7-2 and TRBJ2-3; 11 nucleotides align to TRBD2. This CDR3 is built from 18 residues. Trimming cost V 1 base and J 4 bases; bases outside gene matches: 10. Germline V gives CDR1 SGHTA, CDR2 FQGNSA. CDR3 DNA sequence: TGTGCCAGCAGCTTAGTACCGACTAGCGGGACCCTCGCAGATACGCAGTATTTT. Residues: CASSLVPTSGTLADTQYF. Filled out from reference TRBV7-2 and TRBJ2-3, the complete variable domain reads GAGVSQSPSNKVTEKGKDVELRCDPISGHTALYWYRQSLGQGLEFLIYFQGNSAPDKSGLPSDRFSAERTGGSVSTLTIQRTQQEDSAVYLCASSLVPTSGTLADTQYFGPGTRLTVL.

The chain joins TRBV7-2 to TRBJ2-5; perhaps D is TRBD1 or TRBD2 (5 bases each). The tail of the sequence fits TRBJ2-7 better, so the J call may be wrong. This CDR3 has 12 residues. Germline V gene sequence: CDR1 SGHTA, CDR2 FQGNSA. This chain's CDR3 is CASSWGTYEQYF. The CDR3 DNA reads TGTGCCAGCAGCTGGGGGACCTACGAGCAGTACTTC.

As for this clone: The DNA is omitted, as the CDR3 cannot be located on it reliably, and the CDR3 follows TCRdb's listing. CDR3 in amino acids: CASTSVGAGRRELFF. This chain connects TRBV19 to TRBJ2-2; no DNA check was done on the table's D call, TRBD1. The CDR3 sequence runs 15 residues, both termini included. CDR1 is LNHDA and CDR2 is SQIVND in the germline V gene (reference sequence).

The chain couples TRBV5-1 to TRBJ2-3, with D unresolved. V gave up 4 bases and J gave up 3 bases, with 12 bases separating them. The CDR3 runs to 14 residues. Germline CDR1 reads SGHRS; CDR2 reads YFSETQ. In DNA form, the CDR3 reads TGCGCCAGCAGCCAATCGCTACGGACAGATACGCAGTATTTT. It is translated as CASSQSLRTDTQYF.

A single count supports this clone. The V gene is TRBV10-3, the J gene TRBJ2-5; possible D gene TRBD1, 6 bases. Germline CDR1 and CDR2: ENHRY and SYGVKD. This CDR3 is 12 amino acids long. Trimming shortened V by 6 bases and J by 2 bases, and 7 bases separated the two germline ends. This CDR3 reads CAIRGQQETQYF. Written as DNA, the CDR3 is TGTGCCATCAGGGGACAACAAGAGACCCAGTACTTC.

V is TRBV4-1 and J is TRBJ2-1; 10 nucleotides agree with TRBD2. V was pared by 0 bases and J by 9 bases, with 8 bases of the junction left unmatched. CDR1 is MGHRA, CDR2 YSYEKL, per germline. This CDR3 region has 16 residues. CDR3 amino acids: CASSQDWTSGLGEQFF. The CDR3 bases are TGCGCCAGCAGCCAAGATTGGACTAGCGGCCTGGGTGAGCAGTTCTTC.

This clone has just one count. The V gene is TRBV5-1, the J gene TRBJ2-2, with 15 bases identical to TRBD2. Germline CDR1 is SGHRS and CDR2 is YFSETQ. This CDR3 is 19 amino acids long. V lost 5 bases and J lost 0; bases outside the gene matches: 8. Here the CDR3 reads CASSPRTSGGGANTGELFF. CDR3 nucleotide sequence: TGCGCCAGCAGTCCCAGGACTAGCGGGGGGGGCGCGAACACCGGGGAGCTGTTTTTT.

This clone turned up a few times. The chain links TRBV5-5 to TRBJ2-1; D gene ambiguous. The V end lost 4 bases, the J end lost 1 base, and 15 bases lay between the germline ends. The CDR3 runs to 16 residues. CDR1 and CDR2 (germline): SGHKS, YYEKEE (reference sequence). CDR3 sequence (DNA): TGTGCCAGCAGCGCCAGTTCGGAGCGTTCCTACAATGAGCAGTTCTTC. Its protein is CASSASSERSYNEQFF. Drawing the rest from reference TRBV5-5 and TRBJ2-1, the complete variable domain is DAGVTQSPTHLIKTRGQQVTLRCSPISGHKSVSWYQQVLGQGPQFIFQYYEKEERGRGNFPDRFSARQFPNYSSELNVNALLLGDSALYLCASSASSERSYNEQFFGPGTRLTVL.

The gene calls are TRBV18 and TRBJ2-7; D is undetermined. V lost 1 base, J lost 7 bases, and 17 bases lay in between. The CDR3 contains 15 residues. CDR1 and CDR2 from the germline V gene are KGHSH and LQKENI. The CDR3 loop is CASSPQYDTVREQYF. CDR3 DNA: TGTGCCAGCTCACCACAGTACGACACGGTGAGGGAGCAGTACTTC. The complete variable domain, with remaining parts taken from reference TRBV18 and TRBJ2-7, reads NAGVMQNPRHLVRRRGQEARLRCSPMKGHSHVYWYRQLPEEGLKFMVYLQKENIIDESGMPKERFSAEFPKEGPSILRIQQVVRGDSAAYFCASSPQYDTVREQYFGPGTRLTVT.